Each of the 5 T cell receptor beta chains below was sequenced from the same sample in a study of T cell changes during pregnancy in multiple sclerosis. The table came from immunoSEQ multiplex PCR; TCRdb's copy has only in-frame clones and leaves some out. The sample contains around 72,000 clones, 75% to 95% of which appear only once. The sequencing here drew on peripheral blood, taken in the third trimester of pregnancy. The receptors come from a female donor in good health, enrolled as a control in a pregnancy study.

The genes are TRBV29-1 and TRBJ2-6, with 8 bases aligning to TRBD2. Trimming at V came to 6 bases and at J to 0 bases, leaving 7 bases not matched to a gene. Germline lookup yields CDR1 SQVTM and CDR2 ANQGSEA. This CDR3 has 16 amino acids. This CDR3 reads CSVLRGGLSGANVLTF. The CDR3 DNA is TGCAGCGTCCTCCGGGGGGGGCTCTCTGGGGCCAACGTCCTGACTTTC.

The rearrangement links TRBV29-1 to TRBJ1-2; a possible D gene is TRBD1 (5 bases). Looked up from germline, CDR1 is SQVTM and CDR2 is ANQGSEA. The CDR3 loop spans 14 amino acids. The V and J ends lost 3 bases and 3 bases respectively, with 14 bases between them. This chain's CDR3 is CSVDGGIGDYGYTF. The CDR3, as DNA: TGCAGCGTTGACGGCGGAATAGGGGACTATGGCTACACCTTC.

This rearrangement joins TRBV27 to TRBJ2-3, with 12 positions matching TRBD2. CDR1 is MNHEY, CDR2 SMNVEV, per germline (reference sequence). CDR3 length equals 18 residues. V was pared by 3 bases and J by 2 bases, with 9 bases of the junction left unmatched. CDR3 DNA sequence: TGTGCCAGCAGTTTGTTGGCTAGCGGGAGGGTCCCCACAGATACGCAGTATTTT. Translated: CASSLLASGRVPTDTQYF.

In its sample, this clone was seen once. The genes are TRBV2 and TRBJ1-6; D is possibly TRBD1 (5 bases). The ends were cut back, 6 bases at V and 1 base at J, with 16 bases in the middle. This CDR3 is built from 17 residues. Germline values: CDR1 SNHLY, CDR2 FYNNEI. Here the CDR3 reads CASRGGYFGSYNSPLHF. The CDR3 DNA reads TGTGCCAGCAGGGGGGGATATTTTGGTTCCTATAATTCACCCCTCCACTTT.

The chain's CDR3 is CASSEEGLGRREQYF. CDR3 in DNA: TGTGCCAGCAGTGAAGAAGGACTAGGACGACGAGAGCAGTACTTC. V gene TRBV6-1 combines with J gene TRBJ2-7, with 7 nucleotides matching TRBD2. Losses at the gene ends were 1 base for V and 7 bases for J; bases not matched to a gene: 10. Germline V gives CDR1 MNHNS, CDR2 SASEGT. The length of the CDR3 is 15 residues.